The rows below give T cell receptor beta chains drawn from one sample of a study of glioma-infiltrating T cells. TCRdb fed the multiplex PCR reads into MiXCR, producing one record per CDR3 protein. The sample includes about 140,000 distinct CDR3 sequences, 30% to 40% seen only once; the top ten take around 20%. Sequencing input: glioma tissue, nonneoplastic brain tissue, or PBMCs (not recorded which). The origin of the receptors is a human donor with low-grade glioma or glioblastoma, undergoing nonglioma brain surgery, or in good health (not recorded which). The CDR3 runs from the conserved cysteine through the conserved F or W.

V: TRBV20-1; CDR3: CSAPPVPGQGHTEAFF
V: TRBV7-2; CDR3: CARTTGVKNEQFF
V: TRBV18; CDR3: CASSPLSMNTEAFF
V: TRBV6-2/TRBV6-3; CDR3: CASSKTGGASYEQYF
V: TRBV20-1; CDR3: CSAWPPGEGGEKLFF
V: TRBV19; CDR3: CASSPYMGLLAGGTYNEQFF
V: TRBV6-2/TRBV6-3; CDR3: CASSPKLYEKRYNEQFF
V: TRBV3-1; CDR3: CASSLRTGKITDTQYF
V: TRBV2; CDR3: CASRGSSNEQFF
V: TRBV3-1; CDR3: CASSQGGRLNTEAFF
V: TRBV6-2/TRBV6-3; CDR3: CASSYNLVTSGYNEQFF
V: TRBV27; CDR3: CASSAGGADTQYF
V: TRBV28; CDR3: CASSLLAETYNEQFF
V: TRBV12-3/TRBV12-4; CDR3: CASSLAGTGQYF
V: TRBV2; CDR3: CARPGADYSQETQYF
V: TRBV11-2; CDR3: CASSSEEGETQYF
V: TRBV7-2; CDR3: CASSFDRVQETQYF
V: TRBV6-6; CDR3: CASSYNREVDTEAFF
V: TRBV14; CDR3: CASSQDVGAGELFF
V: TRBV10-3; CDR3: CAISESLENEQFF
V: TRBV29-1; CDR3: CSVEVLGAEQFF
V: TRBV27; CDR3: CASRPLSGLRAFF
V: TRBV6-1; CDR3: CASSRGAGGSGYEQYF
V: TRBV20-1; CDR3: CSAITRDYYEQYF
V: TRBV27; CDR3: CASSQRLDRYGYTF
V: TRBV6-5; CDR3: CASSYSNQGGLETQYF
V: TRBV4-1; CDR3: CASSQLSQVIAYEQYF
V: TRBV4-1; CDR3: CASSQDRGYEQYF
V: TRBV18; CDR3: CASSFDTEAQYF